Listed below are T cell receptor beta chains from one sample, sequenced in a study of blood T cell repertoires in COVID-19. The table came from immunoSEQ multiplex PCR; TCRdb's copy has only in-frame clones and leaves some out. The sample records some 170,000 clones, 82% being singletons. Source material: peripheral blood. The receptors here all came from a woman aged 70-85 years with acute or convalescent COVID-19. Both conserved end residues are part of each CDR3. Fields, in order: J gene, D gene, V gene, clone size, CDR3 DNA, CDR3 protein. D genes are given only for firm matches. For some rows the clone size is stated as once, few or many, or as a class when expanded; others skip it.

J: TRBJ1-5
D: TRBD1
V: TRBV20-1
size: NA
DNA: TGCAGTGCTAGTATGGGACAGCCCAATCAGCCCCAGCATTTT
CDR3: CSASMGQPNQPQHF

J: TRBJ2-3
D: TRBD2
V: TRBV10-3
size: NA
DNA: TGTGCCATCAGTCGCCTAGCGGGAACTAGCACAGATACGCAGTATTTT
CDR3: CAISRLAGTSTDTQYF

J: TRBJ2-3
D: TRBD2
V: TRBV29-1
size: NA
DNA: TGCAGCGTAGGACTAGTTGCAGATACGCAGTATTTT
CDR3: CSVGLVADTQYF

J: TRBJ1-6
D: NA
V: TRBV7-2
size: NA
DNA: TGTGCCAGCAGCTTAGGAGAAGCTAATTCACCCCTCCACTTT
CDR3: CASSLGEANSPLHF

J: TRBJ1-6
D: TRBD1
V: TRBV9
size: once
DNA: TGTGCCAGCAGCGTCGGGACAGGGGCACCTTATAATTCACCCCTCCACTTT
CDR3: CASSVGTGAPYNSPLHF

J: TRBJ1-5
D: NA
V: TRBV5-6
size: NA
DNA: TGTGCCAGCAGCGACGGAGGATTAGAGAGCAATCAGCCCCAGCATTTT
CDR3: CASSDGGLESNQPQHF

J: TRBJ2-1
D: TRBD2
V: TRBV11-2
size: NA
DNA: TGTGCCAGCAGCCTCTCCGGGACTAGCTCGGCGTTCTTC
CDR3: CASSLSGTSSAFF

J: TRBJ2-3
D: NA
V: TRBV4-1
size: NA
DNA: TGCGCCAGCAGCCTAATAACAGGGTTTAACACAGATACGCAGTATTTT
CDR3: CASSLITGFNTDTQYF

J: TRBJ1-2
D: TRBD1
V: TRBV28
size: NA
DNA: TGTGCCAGCAGCCCCGGACAGGACAATGGCTACACCTTC
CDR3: CASSPGQDNGYTF

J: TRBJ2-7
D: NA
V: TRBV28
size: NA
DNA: TGTGCCAGCAGTTTTTCGGGGGACGCCTACGAGCAGTACTTC
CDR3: CASSFSGDAYEQYF

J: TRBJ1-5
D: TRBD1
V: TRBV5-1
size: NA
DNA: TGCGCCAGCAGGGGAGGGACAGGGGATCATCAGCCCCAGCATTTT
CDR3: CASRGGTGDHQPQHF

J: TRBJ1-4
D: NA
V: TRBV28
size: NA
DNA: TGTGCCAGCAGGTTAGGGAGAGGGCAGGCAACTAATGAAAAACTGTTTTTT
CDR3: CASRLGRGQATNEKLFF

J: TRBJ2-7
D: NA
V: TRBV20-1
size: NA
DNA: TGCAGTGCTAGTTCTTTCGTCTACGAGCAGTACTTC
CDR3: CSASSFVYEQYF

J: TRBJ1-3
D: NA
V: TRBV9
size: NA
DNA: TGTGCCAGCAGCGTTCAGGGGACTGGAAACACCATATATTTT
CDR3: CASSVQGTGNTIYF

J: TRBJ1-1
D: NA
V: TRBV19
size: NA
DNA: TGTGCCAGTAGTATAAGTGTCGGTGAAGCTTTCTTT
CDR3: CASSISVGEAFF

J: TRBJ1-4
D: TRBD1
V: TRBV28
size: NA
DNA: TGTGCCAGCAGTACAACCCGGGACAGCGGAAGTAATGAAAAACTGTTTTTT
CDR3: CASSTTRDSGSNEKLFF

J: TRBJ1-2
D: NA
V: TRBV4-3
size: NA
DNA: TGCGCCAGCAGCCAAGTAGGGGCAGGGGACTATGGCTACACCTTC
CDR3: CASSQVGAGDYGYTF

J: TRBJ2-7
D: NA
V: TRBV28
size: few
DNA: TGTGCCAGCAGTCGTTACAGGGGACTTGACTACGAGCAGTACTTC
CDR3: CASSRYRGLDYEQYF

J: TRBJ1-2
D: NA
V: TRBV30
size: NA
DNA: TGTGCCTGGACGAGGGCAGGCTATGGCTACACCTTC
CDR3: CAWTRAGYGYTF

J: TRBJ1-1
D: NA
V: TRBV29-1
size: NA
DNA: TGCAGCGTTAGGGAAGGGACTAACACTGAAGCTTTCTTT
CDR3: CSVREGTNTEAFF

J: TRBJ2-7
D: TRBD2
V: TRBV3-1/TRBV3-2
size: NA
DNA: TGTGCCAGCAGCGTCACTAGCGGGAGAGAGCAGTACTTC
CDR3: CASSVTSGREQYF

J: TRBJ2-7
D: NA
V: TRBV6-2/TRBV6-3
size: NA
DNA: TGTGCCAGCAGTTACGGCCGGACTATATCCTACGAGCAGTACTTC
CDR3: CASSYGRTISYEQYF

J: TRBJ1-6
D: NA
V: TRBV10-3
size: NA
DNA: TGTGCCATCAGTGAGTCTCAAGGGGGGGATAATTCACCCCTCCACTTT
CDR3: CAISESQGGDNSPLHF

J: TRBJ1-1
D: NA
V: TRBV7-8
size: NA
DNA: TGTGCCAGCAGCTTATTGAGGGTATCGAACACTGAAGCTTTCTTT
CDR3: CASSLLRVSNTEAFF

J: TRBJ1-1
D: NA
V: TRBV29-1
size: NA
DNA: TGCAGCGTTACGGGACACCTGAACACTGAAGCTTTCTTT
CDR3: CSVTGHLNTEAFF

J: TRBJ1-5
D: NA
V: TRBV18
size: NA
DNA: TGTGCCAGCTCACCACCAACCCTATTCCCACAGGATAGCAATCAGCCCCAGCATTTT
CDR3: CASSPPTLFPQDSNQPQHF

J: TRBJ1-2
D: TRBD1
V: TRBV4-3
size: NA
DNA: TGCGCCAGCAGCCAATGGACAGGAGCTAACTATGGCTACACCTTC
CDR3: CASSQWTGANYGYTF

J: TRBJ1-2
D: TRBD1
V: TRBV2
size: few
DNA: TGTGCCAGCAGTGATGCGGACAGGGGCTATGGCTACACCTTC
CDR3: CASSDADRGYGYTF

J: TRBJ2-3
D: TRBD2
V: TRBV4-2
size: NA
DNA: TGTGCCAGCGGGGAGACTAGCGGGGGTCCAGATACGCAGTATTTT
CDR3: CASGETSGGPDTQYF

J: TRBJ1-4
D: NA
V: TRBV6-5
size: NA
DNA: TGTGCCAGCATGTTGAGTGCAACTAATGAAAAACTGTTTTTT
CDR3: CASMLSATNEKLFF

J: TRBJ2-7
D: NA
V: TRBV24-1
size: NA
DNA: TGTGCCACCAGTTCTAGGGGTGCGAACGAGCAGTACTTC
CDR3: CATSSRGANEQYF

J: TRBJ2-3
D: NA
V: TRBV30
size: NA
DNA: TGTGCCTGGAGTGTACTCTACGCGAGCACAGATACGCAGTATTTT
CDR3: CAWSVLYASTDTQYF

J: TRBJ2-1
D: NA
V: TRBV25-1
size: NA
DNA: TGTGCCAGCAGTGAATACGGTAGAGATGAGCAGTTCTTC
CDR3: CASSEYGRDEQFF

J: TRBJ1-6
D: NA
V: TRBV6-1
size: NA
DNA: TGTGCCAGCAGTGATATACAGGGAGGGCCTAATTCACCCCTCCACTTT
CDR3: CASSDIQGGPNSPLHF

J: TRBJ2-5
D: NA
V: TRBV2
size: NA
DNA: TGTGCCAGCAGAGACAGGCTATCCCAGTACTTC
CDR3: CASRDRLSQYF

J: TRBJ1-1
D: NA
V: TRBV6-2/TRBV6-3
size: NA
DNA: TGTGCCAGCAGTCAGCCCAAGACGTATGTTACGGGCACTGAAGCTTTCTTT
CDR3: CASSQPKTYVTGTEAFF

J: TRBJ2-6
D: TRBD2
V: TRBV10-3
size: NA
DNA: TGTGCCATCAGTGAGTCCGGCGGGGGGAGCGGTCTCCTCTCTGGGGCCAACGTCCTGACTTTC
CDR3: CAISESGGGSGLLSGANVLTF

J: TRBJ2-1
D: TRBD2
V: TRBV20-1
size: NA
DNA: TGCAGTGCTAGTTTGGCTAGCGGGGGGCAACCCCATGAGCAGTTCTTC
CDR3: CSASLASGGQPHEQFF

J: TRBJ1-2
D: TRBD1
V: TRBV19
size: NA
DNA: TGTGCCAGTAGTATCCTAGCCGGGACAGATTATGGCTACACCTTC
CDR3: CASSILAGTDYGYTF

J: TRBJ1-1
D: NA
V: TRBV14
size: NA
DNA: TGTGCCAGCAGACCCCTTTTGGGAGCAGGCACTGAAGCTTTCTTT
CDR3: CASRPLLGAGTEAFF

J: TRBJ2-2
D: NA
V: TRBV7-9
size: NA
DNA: TGTGCCAGCAGCTTAGTACCCTCGGCCCTAGCGAACACCGGGGAGCTGTTTTTT
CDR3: CASSLVPSALANTGELFF

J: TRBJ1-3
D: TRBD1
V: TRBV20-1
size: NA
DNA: TGCAGTGCTAGTCATACGGGACAGGTCTCTGGAAACACCATATATTTT
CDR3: CSASHTGQVSGNTIYF

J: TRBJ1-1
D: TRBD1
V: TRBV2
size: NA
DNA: TGTGCCAGCAGAGCCAGGGGGAGTTATACTGAAGCTTTCTTT
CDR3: CASRARGSYTEAFF

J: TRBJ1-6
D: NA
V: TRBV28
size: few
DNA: TGTGCCAGCAGCCCCGGTCGCCCATACTCCTATAATTCACCCCTCCACTTT
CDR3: CASSPGRPYSYNSPLHF

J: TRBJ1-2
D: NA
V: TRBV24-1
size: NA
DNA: TGTGCCACCAGTGCCCCATCCCAGGGAGGGTATGGCTACACCTTC
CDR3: CATSAPSQGGYGYTF

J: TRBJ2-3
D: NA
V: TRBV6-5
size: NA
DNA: TGTGCCAGCAGCCCAGCGGTCCGACGCCCAGATACGCAGTATTTT
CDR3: CASSPAVRRPDTQYF

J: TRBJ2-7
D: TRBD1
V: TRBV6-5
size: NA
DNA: TGTGCCAGCACCCAGGACAGGATGGGCGAGCAGTACTTC
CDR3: CASTQDRMGEQYF

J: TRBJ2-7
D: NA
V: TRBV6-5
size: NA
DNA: TGTGCCAGCAGTTTGAGGGCGGGTCCGGCCTACGAGCAGTACTTC
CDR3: CASSLRAGPAYEQYF

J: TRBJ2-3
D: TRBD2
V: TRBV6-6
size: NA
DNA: TGTGCCAGCAGGAACGCCGGGACTAGGGGCACAGATACGCAGTATTTT
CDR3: CASRNAGTRGTDTQYF

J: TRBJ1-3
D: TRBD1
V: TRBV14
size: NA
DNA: TGTGCCAGCAGCCGCGGACAGGTTGCCAGCTCTGGAAACACCATATATTTT
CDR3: CASSRGQVASSGNTIYF

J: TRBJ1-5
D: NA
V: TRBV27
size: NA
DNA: TGTGCCAGCAGATCTTTCGGGGGCAATCAGCCCCAGCATTTT
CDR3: CASRSFGGNQPQHF

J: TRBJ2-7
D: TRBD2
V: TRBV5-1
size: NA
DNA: TGCGCCAGCAGCTCCCAGGGCGGGAGCTCCTACGAGCAGTACTTC
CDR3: CASSSQGGSSYEQYF

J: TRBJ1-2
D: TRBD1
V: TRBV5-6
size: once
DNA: TGTGCCAGCAGCTTGGCCGGCCAGGGGGCAGGGGGCTACACCTTC
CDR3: CASSLAGQGAGGYTF

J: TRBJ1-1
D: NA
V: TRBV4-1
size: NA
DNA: TGCGCCAGCAGCCAAGATCTAGGGAGCGCTTTGAACACTGAAGCTTTCTTT
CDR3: CASSQDLGSALNTEAFF

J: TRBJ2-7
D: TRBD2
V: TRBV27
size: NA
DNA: TGTGCCAGCAGCTATAGATCCGGGACTAGCGGGAGGGATACCTACGAGCAGTACTTC
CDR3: CASSYRSGTSGRDTYEQYF